This T cell receptor (beta chain) came from a study of cytomegalovirus exposure and HLA in healthy donors. PCR used 60 Vbeta primers and 13 Jbeta primers. Only in-frame clones appear in the TCRdb table, and some are missing; sequencing was by immunoSEQ multiplex PCR. This sample has 130,000 or so clones, with approximately 87% found just once. Between the trimmed V and J ends, which lost 0 bases and 8 bases, there was a span of 14 bases. Germline V gives CDR1 SGHNT, CDR2 YYREEE (reference sequence). This CDR3 has 14 amino acids. The chain recombines TRBV5-4 with TRBJ1-2; tentative D call: TRBD1 (5 bases). The TCR was taken from a woman younger than 45 in good health and CMV-seronegative. Sample: PBMCs. DNA of the CDR3: TGTGCCAGCAGCTTGGATCAGTGGGGCCGAGGCTACACCTTC. As protein: CASSLDQWGRGYTF.